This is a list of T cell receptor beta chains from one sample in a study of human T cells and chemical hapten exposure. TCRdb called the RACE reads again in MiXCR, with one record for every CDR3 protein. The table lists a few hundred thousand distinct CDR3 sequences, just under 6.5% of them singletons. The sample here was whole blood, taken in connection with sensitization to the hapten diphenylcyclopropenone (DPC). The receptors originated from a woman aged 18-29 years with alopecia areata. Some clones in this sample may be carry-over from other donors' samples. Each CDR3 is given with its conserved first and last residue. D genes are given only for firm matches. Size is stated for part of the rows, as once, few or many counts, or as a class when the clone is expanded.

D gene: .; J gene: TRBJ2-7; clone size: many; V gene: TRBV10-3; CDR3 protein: CAISPAVGKGSSYEQYF; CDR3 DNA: TGTGCCATCAGCCCCGCGGTGGGGAAGGGTTCGTCCTACGAGCAGTACTTC
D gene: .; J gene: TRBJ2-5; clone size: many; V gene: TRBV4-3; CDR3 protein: CASSQDRSTQETQYF; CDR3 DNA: TGCGCCAGCAGCCAAGATCGCTCAACCCAAGAGACCCAGTACTTC
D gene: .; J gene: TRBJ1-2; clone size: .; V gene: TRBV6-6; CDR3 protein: CASSPAGGGVGYTF; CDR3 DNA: TGTGCCAGCAGCCCCGCCGGAGGTGGGGTCGGCTACACCTTC
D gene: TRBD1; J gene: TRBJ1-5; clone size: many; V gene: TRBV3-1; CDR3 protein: CASSQRMGQNQPQHF; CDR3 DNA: TGTGCCAGCAGCCAAAGAATGGGACAGAATCAGCCCCAGCATTTT
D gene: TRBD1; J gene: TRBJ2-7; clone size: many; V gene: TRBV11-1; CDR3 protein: CASSAETGAYEQYF; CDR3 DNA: TGTGCCAGCAGCGCCGAGACAGGGGCCTACGAGCAGTACTTC
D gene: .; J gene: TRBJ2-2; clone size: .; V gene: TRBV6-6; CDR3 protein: CASSSPGELFF; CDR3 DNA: TGTGCCTCTTCTAGCCCCGGGGAGCTGTTTTTT
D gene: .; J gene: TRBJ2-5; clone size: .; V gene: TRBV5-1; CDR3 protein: CASRFGQDQETQYF; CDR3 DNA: TGCGCCAGCAGGTTCGGTCAGGACCAAGAGACCCAGTACTTC
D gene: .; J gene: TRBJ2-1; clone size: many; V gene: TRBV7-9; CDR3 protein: CASSPTGIYNEQFF; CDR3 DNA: TGTGCCAGCAGCCCGACTGGGATCTACAATGAGCAGTTCTTC
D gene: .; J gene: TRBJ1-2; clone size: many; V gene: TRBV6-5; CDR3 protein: CASSYSRTADGYTF; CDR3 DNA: TGTGCCAGCAGTTACTCGAGGACAGCGGACGGCTACACCTTC
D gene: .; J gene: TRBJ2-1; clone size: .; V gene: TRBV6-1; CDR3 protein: CASKLRTSSYNEQFF; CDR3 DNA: TGTGCCAGCAAACTAAGGACGAGCTCCTACAATGAGCAGTTCTTC
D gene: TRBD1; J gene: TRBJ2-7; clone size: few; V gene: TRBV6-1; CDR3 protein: CASSSGQGNIYEQYF; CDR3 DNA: TGTGCCAGCAGCTCCGGACAGGGGAATATTTACGAGCAGTACTTC
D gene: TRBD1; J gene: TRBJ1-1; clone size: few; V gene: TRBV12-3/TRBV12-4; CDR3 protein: CASSRTGIEAFF; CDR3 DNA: TGTGCCAGCAGTAGGACAGGGATTGAAGCTTTCTTT
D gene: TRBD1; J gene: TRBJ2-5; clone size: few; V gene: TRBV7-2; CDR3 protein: CASSPRRGYQETQYF; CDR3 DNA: TGTGCCAGCAGCCCTCGCAGGGGGTACCAAGAGACCCAGTACTTC
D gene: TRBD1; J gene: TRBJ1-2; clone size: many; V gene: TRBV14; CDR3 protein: CASSPTGQGDSYGYTF; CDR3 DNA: TGTGCCAGCAGCCCCACTGGACAGGGGGACAGCTATGGCTACACCTTC
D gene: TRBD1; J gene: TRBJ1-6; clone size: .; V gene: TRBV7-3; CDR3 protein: CASSPRQGASPLHF; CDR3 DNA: TGTGCCAGCAGCCCGAGACAGGGGGCTTCACCCCTCCACTTT
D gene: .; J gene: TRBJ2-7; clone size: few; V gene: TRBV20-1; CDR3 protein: CSATTYEQYF; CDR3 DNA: TGCAGTGCTACGACCTACGAGCAGTACTTC
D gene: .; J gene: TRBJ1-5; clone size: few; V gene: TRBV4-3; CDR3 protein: CASSQSTGSRQPQHF; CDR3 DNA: TGCGCCAGCAGCCAGTCCACAGGGAGTCGGCAGCCCCAGCATTTT
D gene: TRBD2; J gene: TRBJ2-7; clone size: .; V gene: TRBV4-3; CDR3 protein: CASSHAFGGVTGYEQYF; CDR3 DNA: TGCGCCAGCAGCCATGCCTTCGGGGGGGTGACTGGCTACGAGCAGTACTTC
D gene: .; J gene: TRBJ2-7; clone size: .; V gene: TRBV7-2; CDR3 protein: CASSSHREPYEQYF; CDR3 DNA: TGTGCCAGCAGCTCCCACAGGGAGCCCTACGAGCAGTACTTC
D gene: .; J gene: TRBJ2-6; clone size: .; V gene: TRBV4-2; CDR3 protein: CASSQEFAGGAGANVLTF; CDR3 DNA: TGTGCCAGCAGCCAAGAGTTCGCGGGTGGCGCCGGGGCCAACGTCCTGACTTTC
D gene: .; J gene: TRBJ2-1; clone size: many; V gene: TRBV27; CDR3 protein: CASSLEGNSYNEQFF; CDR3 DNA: TGTGCCAGCAGTCTTGAGGGTAACTCCTACAATGAGCAGTTCTTC
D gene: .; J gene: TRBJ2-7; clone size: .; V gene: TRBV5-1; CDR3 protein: CASSLEGAYEQYF; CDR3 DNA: TGCGCCAGCAGCTTGGAGGGGGCCTACGAGCAGTACTTC
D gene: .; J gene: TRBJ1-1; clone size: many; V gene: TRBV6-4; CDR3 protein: CASSETWSTEAFF; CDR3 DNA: TGTGCCAGCAGTGAGACCTGGAGCACTGAAGCTTTCTTT
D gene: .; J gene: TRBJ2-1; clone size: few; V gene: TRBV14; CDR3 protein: CASSPVFPPEQFF; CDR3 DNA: TGTGCCAGCAGTCCCGTGTTTCCCCCTGAGCAGTTCTTC
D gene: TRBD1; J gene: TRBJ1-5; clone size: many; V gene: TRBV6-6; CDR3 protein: CASRTGLGQPQHF; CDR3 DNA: TGTGCCAGCAGGACAGGGTTGGGTCAGCCCCAGCATTTT
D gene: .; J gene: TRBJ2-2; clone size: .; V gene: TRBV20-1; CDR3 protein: CSVQAQGSTGELFF; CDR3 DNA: TGCAGTGTTCAGGCACAGGGCAGCACCGGGGAGCTGTTTTTT
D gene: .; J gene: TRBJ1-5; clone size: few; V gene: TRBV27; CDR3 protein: CASRLTGFGNQPQHF; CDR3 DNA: TGTGCCAGCAGACTTACAGGGTTTGGCAATCAGCCCCAGCATTTT
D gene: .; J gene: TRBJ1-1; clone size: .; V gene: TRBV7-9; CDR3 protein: CASSLGFSEAFF; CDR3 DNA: TGTGCCAGCAGCTTAGGGTTCTCTGAAGCTTTCTTT
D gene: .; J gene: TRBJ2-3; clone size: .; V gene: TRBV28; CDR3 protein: CASSPGVINTQYF; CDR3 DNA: TGTGCCAGCAGTCCTGGGGTGATAAATACGCAGTATTTT
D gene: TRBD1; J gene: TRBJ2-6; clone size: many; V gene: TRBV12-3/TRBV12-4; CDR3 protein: CASSFGPGQGISGANVLTF; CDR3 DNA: TGTGCCAGCAGTTTTGGTCCCGGACAGGGGATTTCTGGGGCCAACGTCCTGACTTTC
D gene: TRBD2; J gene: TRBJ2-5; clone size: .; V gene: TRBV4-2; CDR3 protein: CASSQDPPSGVETQYF; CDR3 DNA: TGTGCCAGCAGCCAAGATCCTCCTAGCGGGGTGGAGACCCAGTACTTC
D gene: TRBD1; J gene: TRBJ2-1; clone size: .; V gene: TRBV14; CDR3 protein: CASSQEGMGQYNEQFF; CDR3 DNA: TGTGCCAGCAGCCAAGAGGGGATGGGACAGTACAATGAGCAGTTCTTC
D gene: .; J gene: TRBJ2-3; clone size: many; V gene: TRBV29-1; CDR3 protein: CSVPENPTDTQYF; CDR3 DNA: TGCAGCGTTCCGGAGAACCCCACAGATACGCAGTATTTT
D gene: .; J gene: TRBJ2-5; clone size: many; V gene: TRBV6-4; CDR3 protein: CASSWGMGETQYF; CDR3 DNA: TGTGCCAGCAGCTGGGGGATGGGAGAGACCCAGTACTTC
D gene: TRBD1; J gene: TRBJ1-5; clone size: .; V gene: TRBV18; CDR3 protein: CASSTDRSQPQHF; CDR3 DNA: TGTGCCAGCTCTACGGACAGGTCCCAGCCCCAGCATTTT
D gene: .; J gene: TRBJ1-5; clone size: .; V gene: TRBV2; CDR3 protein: CASVRDLNQPQHF; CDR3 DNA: TGTGCCAGCGTCAGGGACCTCAATCAGCCCCAGCATTTT
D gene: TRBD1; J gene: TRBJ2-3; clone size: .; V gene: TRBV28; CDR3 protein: CASSWTGEGVRF; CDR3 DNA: TGTGCCAGCAGTTGGACAGGGGAGGGTGTTCGTTTT
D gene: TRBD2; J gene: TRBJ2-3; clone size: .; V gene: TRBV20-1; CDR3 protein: CSALSSGVSTDTQYF; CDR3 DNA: TGCAGTGCACTGTCTAGCGGGGTTAGCACAGATACGCAGTATTTT
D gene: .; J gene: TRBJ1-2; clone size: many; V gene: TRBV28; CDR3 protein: CASSFEAVSGYGYTF; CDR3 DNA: TGTGCCAGCAGTTTCGAGGCGGTCTCCGGCTATGGCTACACCTTC
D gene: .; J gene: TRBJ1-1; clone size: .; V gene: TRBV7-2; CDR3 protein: CASSLVAGIIATEAFF; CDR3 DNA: TGTGCCAGCAGCTTAGTTGCAGGGATTATTGCCACTGAAGCTTTCTTT
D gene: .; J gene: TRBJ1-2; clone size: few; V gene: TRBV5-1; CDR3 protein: CASTVTDSNYGYTF; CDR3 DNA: TGCGCCAGCACCGTGACCGATTCTAACTATGGCTACACCTTC
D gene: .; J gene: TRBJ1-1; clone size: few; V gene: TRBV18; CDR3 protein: CASSKGENTEAFF; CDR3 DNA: TGTGCCAGCTCAAAGGGGGAGAACACTGAAGCTTTCTTT
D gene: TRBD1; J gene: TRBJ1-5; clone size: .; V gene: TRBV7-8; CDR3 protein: CASSLDREQPQHF; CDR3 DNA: TGTGCCAGCAGCTTGGACAGGGAACAGCCCCAGCATTTT
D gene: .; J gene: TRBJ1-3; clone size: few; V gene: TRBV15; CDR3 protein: CATSREGSGNTIYF; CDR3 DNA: TGTGCCACCAGCAGAGAAGGATCTGGAAACACCATATATTTT
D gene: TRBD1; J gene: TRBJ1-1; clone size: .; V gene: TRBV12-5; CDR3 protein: CASGLHRGLEAFF; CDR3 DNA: TGTGCTAGTGGTTTGCACAGGGGGTTAGAAGCTTTCTTT
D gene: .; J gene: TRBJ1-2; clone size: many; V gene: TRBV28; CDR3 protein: CASSLFGVSGTADGYTF; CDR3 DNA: TGTGCCAGCAGTTTATTTGGCGTTTCGGGGACCGCCGATGGCTACACCTTC
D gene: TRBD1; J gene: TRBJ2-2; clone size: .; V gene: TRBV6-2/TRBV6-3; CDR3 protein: CASSYAIDRVTGELFF; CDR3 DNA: TGTGCCAGCAGTTACGCCATAGACAGGGTCACCGGGGAGCTGTTTTTT
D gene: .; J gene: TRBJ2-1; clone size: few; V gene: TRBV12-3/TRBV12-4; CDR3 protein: CATGRGDEQFF; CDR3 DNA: TGTGCCACGGGCAGGGGGGATGAGCAGTTCTTC